One T cell receptor beta chain is described in this entry. Its antigen is currently not known. An end of the junction does not agree with germline; a read error may underlie this. These data come from a study of shared clonotypes between healthy human individuals (dated by TCRdb to 2018 to 2020). For the study in its entirety: A few men and two women, aged 18 to 49 years, made up the cohort. Per donor, three plates each were used for CD4 naive and CD4 memory, two for CD8 naive, and one for CD8 memory. Blood TCR repertoires of five healthy adults were deeply sequenced to estimate repertoire size and the extent of clonotype sharing between individuals. To increase sequencing depth and limit assay-specific biases, TCR repertoire library preparation and sequencing were carried out by different laboratories using diverse techniques. Between about 0.9 and 8.9 billion PBMCs per donor were obtained by leukapheresis.

Summary of the overall study and its limitations: Pairwise subsampling indicated that sequencing depth was expected to affect the degree of clonotype sharing among donors. Larger estimated clonotype richness was generally found for naive subsets than for memory subsets. Even with the large sequencing depth, rarefaction of the sorted-subset datasets indicated that sequencing was incomplete. Clonotypes shared by all four sorted-subset donors showed higher generation probabilities than non-shared clonotypes. When a handful of donors were compared, the shared fraction of clonotypes was about 5.2% for naive CD4, over 3% for naive CD8, 2.3% for memory CD4, and roughly 0.43% for memory CD8. Because the study included a small number of donors, the genetic and exposure-history diversity represented was limited. Sampling was limited to blood, and TCR repertoires in tissue likely differ from TCR repertoires in blood.

TCR CDR3 regions were amplified from genomic DNA by multiplex PCR using the deep immunoSEQ assay. For each cell subset, the extracted genomic DNA was distributed evenly across all wells of several immunoSEQ 96-well plates, and each plate served as one replicate. For sorted subsets, roughly 190 ng of genomic DNA, equivalent to 25,000 to 30,000 T cell genomes, went into each replicate PCR. The purified libraries were quantified using a Qubit 3.0 fluorometer, sized with a Bioanalyzer 2100, and then quantified again using the KAPA Library Quantification kit. Every immunoSEQ 96-well plate was sequenced on a dedicated single-read 150-cycle Illumina NextSeq 550 flow cell. The paper's data handling went like this. Because only junctional sequences without quality scores were contained in the immunoSEQ output, filtering matching that applied to full-length reads could not be performed. To assign V/J genes and CDR3, sequences were annotated against IMGT germline references using PyIR, a Python wrapper for IgBLAST v1.9. Reads with weak V/J assignments (E-value above 1e-6), missing CDR3, stop codons, out-of-frame junctions, or ambiguous translated residues were removed. V3J clonotypes were defined as sequences sharing an identical inferred V gene, J gene, and CDR3 amino acid sequence. Percentage overlap between repertoires was computed as shared unique clonotypes divided by the size of the smaller repertoire. Richness of each repertoire was evaluated using RTK rarefaction, the Chao1 estimator, and Recon v2.1 estimates of unobserved clonotypes. For all TCRbeta clonotypes obtained by the gDNA method from four donors, generation probabilities were computed with OLGA. What TCRdb holds here is the immuneACCESS table cut down to in-frame rearrangements. Part of the clones is not present; checked against another copy, under half of the missing clones reflect an unresolved V gene, and the others are unexplained. V and J calls and clone size come straight from that table; D and trimming were deduced from the DNA. The sample table shows almost 700,000 clones, and approximately 90% are seen once. Of the sample, 24% falls within the top ten clones.

Its CDR3 holds 15 amino acids, cysteine through phenylalanine. Only the CDR3 DNA stays, 45 bases, in frame from base 1. For CDR1 and CDR2, the germline V gene lists MDHEN and SYDVKM. CD8 naive samples were obtained by positive selection for CCR7 among CD45RO-negative cells, yielding a CD45RA+CCR7+ population from which TemRA cells were excluded. The donors were healthy, HIV-negative adults with no recently reported acute infections or vaccinations. Every donor was a Caucasian adult living in Nashville, Tennessee, USA. After blood collection by leukapheresis, PBMCs were isolated using Ficoll-Histopaque density gradient centrifugation and then cryopreserved in the vapor phase of liquid nitrogen. Analytical flow cytometry was used to check the purity and quantity of each magnetically sorted T cell population. From each sorted fraction, genomic DNA was isolated and quantified by UV absorbance on a Nanodrop 2000c.

Input material: naive CD8+ T cells sorted from blood. The sample's cell subset or site label is to be understood as: CD45RA+CCR7+. The rearrangement combines TRBV28 with TRBJ2-7; TRBD1 fits 9 bases in the junction. The source is a man under 40 in good health. The nucleotides are TGTGCCAGCAGTCACACCGGGACAGGGTCCTCCGAGCAGTACTTC. Its protein is CASSHTGTGSSEQYF.